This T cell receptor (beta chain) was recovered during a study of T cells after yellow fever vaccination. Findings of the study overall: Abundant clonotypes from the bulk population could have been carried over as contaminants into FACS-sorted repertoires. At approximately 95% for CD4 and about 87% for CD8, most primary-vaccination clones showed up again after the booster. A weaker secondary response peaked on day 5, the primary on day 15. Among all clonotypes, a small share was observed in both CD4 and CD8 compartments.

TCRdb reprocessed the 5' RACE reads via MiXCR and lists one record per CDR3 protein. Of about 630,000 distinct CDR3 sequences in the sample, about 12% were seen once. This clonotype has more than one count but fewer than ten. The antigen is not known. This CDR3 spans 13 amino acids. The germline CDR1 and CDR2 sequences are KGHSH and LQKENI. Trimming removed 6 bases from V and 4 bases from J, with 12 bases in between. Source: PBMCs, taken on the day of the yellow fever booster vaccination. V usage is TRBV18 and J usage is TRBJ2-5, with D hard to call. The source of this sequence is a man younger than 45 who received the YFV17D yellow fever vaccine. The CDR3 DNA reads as TGTGCCAGCTCGGACCAGGCAGCAGAGACCCAGTACTTC. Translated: CASSDQAAETQYF.